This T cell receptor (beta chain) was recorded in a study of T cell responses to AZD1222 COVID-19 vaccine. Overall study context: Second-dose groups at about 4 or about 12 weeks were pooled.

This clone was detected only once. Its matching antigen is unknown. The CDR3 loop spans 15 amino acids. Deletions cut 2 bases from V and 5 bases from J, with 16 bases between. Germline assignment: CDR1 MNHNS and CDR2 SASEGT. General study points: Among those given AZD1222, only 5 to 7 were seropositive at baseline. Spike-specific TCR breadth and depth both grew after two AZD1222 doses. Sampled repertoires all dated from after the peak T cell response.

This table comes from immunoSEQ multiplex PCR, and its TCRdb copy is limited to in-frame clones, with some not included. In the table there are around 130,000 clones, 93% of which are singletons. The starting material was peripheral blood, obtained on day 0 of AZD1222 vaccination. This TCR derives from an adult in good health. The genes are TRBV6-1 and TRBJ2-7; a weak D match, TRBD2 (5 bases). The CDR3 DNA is TGTGCCAGCAGTGAACAAGATGGGAGTAGAGACGAGCAGTACTTC. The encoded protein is CASSEQDGSRDEQYF.